A single sample gave rise to the 7 T cell receptor beta chains below, sequenced in a study of tumor-infiltrating lymphocytes in oesophageal squamous cell carcinoma. TCRdb reprocessed the PCR reads with MiXCR, giving one entry per CDR3 protein. The sample has roughly 21,000 distinct CDR3 sequences, under 45% seen once; the top ten hold around 10%. The source material was esophageal tumor tissue. The receptor set was obtained from a male donor with esophageal squamous cell carcinoma.

By frequency in the sample, this clonotype is medium-sized. The V call is TRBV7-3, the J call TRBJ1-2; D not certain. There are 13 residues in the CDR3. Trimming stripped 4 bases from V and 0 bases from J, with 6 bases between. In germline, CDR1 is SGHTA, CDR2 FQGTGA. This CDR3 reads CASSSRANYGYTF. The DNA of the CDR3 is TGTGCCAGCAGCTCCAGAGCTAACTATGGCTACACCTTC.

By share, this clonotype counts as medium-sized. The genes are TRBV12-3 or TRBV12-4 and TRBJ2-7, with 8 bases identical to TRBD1. The ends lost 6 bases at V and 2 bases at J; junction bases unmatched: 6. This CDR3 spans 14 amino acids. DNA of the CDR3: TGTGCCAGCAGCTCGACAGGGGTGACCTACGAGCAGTACTTC. It specifies CASSSTGVTYEQYF.

This clonotype occurred many times. The chain recombines TRBV19 with TRBJ1-1; possible D gene TRBD1, 5 bases. Germline loops: CDR1 LNHDA, CDR2 SQIVND (reference sequence). With 9 bases removed from V and 0 bases from J, the gap between germline ends came to 11 bases. CDR3 length: 13 amino acids. The CDR3 region has the DNA TGTGCCAGCCAAAGACAGTTGAACACTGAAGCTTTCTTT. The encoded protein is CASQRQLNTEAFF.

The chain has TRBV7-9 and TRBJ2-6; 7 bases line up with TRBD2. V dropped 3 bases and J dropped 0; count of bases not matched to a gene: 2. Germline values: CDR1 SEHNR, CDR2 FQNEAQ (reference sequence). The CDR3 is 16 amino acids. The CDR3 spells CASSFGGSSGANVLTF. CDR3 sequence (DNA): TGTGCCAGCAGCTTCGGGGGGAGCTCTGGGGCCAACGTCCTGACTTTC.

In its sample, this clonotype was seen many times. A read error may explain this, as a much larger clone is one base away. V is TRBV7-9 and J is TRBJ2-1; TRBD2 matches at 7 bases. Near its end, the DNA agrees better with TRBJ2-7, so the J call may be wrong. The CDR3 loop spans 17 amino acids. CDR1 is SEHNR, CDR2 FQNEAQ, per germline (reference sequence). CDR3 coding DNA: TGTGCCAGCAGCTTAGCGCACCTAGCGGACTCCTACAATGAGCAGTACTTC. Translation gives CASSLAHLADSYNEQYF.

The table lists this clonotype with many counts. The genes are TRBV6-6 and TRBJ1-5, with D uncertain. This CDR3 region has 13 residues. V lost 0 bases and J 10 bases, leaving 10 bases between the germline ends. CDR1 and CDR2 from the germline V gene are MNHNY and SVGAGI (reference sequence). As DNA, the CDR3 is TGTGCCAGCAGTTACTCGAGCGGGGTACCCCAGCATTTT. It specifies CASSYSSGVPQHF.

A few counts support this clonotype. Here the CDR3 DNA reads TGCGCCAGCAGCCAATTCGGCTACGAGCAGTACTTC. Translated: CASSQFGYEQYF. J is TRBJ2-7 and V is TRBV4-1; no definite D call. CDR3 size: 12 residues. From germline, CDR1 is MGHRA and CDR2 YSYEKL. With 2 bases removed from V and 3 bases from J, the gap between germline ends came to 5 bases.